A single T cell receptor (beta chain) is shown here with its context. Its antigen is not identified. The sample is drawn from a study of monozygotic twins with inflammatory bowel disease. Findings and limits, study-wide: For IBD patients, clonotypes shared with others were fewer than for healthy twins, especially with disease activity. Patient repertoires may have gained variability from differing immunosuppressive treatments.

TCRdb reworked the 5' RACE reads into one entry per CDR3 protein, no DNA. The table for this sample gives 120,000 to 150,000 distinct CDR3 sequences. The sequenced sample consisted of blood. This clonotype was obtained from a human donor with ulcerative colitis or Crohn's disease, or a healthy co-twin of an affected twin (not recorded which).

The CDR3 region is CATSRDRAAPAEKLFF. This chain uses TRBV15 with TRBJ1-4; TCRdb's D call of TRBD1 is untestable without DNA. From germline, CDR1 is LNHNV and CDR2 YYDKDF (reference sequence). The CDR3 length is 16 residues.